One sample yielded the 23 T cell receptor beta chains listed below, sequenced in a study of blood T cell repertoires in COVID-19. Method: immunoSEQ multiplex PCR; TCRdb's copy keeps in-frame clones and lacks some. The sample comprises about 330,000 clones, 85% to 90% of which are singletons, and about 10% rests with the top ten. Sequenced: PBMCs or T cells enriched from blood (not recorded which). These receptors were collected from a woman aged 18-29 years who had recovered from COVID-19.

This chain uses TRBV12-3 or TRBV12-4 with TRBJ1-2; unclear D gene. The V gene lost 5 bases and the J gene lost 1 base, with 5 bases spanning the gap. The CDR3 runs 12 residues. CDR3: CASSNSNYGYTF. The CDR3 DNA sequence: TGTGCCAGCAGTAACAGTAACTATGGCTACACCTTC.

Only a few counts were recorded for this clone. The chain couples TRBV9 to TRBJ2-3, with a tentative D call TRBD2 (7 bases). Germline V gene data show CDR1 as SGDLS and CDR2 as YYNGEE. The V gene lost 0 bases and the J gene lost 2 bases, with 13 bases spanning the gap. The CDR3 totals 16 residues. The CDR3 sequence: CASSVDPGGSTDTQYF. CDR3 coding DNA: TGTGCCAGCAGCGTAGATCCGGGGGGCTCCACAGATACGCAGTATTTT. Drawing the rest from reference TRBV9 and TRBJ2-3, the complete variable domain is DSGVTQTPKHLITATGQRVTLRCSPRSGDLSVYWYQQSLDQGLQFLIQYYNGEERAKGNILERFSAQQFPDLHSELNLSSLELGDSALYFCASSVDPGGSTDTQYFGPGTRLTVL.

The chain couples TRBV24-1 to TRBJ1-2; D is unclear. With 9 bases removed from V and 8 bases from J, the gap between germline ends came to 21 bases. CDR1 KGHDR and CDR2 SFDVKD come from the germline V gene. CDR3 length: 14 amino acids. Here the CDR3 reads CATSSGQLPFGYTF. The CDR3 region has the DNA TGTGCCACCTCTTCTGGGCAGCTCCCCTTCGGCTACACCTTC.

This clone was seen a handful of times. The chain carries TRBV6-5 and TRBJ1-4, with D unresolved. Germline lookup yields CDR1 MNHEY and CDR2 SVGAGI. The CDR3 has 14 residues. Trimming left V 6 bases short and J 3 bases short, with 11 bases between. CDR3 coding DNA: TGTGCCAGCAGAGGATGGGCTCCTAATGAAAAACTGTTTTTT. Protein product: CASRGWAPNEKLFF.

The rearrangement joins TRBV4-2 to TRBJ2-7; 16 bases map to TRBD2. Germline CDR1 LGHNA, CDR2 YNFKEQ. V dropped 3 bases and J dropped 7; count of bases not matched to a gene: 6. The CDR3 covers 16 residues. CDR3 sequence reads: CASSQGTSGRALEQYF. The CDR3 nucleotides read TGTGCCAGCAGCCAGGGGACTAGCGGGAGGGCACTTGAGCAGTACTTC.

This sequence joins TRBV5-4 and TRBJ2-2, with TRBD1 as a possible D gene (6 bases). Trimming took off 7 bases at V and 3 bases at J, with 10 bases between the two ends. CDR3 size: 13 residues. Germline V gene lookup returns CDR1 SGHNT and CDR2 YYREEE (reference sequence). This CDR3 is CASGQGHTGELFF. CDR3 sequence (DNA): TGTGCCAGCGGCCAGGGGCACACCGGGGAGCTGTTTTTT.

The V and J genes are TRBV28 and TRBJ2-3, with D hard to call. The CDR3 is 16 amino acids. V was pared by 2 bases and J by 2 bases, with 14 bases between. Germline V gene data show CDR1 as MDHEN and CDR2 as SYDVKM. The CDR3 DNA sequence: TGTGCCAGCAGTTTAGATTCCGGTTCACTCACAGATACGCAGTATTTT. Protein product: CASSLDSGSLTDTQYF.

The CDR3 DNA reads as TGTGCCAGCGGGACTGCCTACGAGCAGTACTTC. Amino acid sequence: CASGTAYEQYF. The chain uses TRBV19 and TRBJ2-7; D is possibly TRBD2 (6 bases). The ends were cut back, 9 bases at V and 2 bases at J, with 8 bases in the middle. The CDR3 consists of 11 residues. Germline V gene sequence: CDR1 LNHDA, CDR2 SQIVND (reference sequence). The full variable domain, with the rest looked up from reference TRBV19 and TRBJ2-7, is DGGITQSPKYLFRKEGQNVTLSCEQNLNHDAMYWYRQDPGQGLRLIYYSQIVNDFQKGDIAEGYSVSREKKESFPLTVTSAQKNPTAFYLCASGTAYEQYFGPGTRLTVT.

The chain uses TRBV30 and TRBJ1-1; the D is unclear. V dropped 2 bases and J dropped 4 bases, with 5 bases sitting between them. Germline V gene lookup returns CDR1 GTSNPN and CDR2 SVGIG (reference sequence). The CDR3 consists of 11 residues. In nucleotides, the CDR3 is TGTGCCTGGAGTCCCATCACTGAAGCTTTCTTT. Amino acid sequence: CAWSPITEAFF.

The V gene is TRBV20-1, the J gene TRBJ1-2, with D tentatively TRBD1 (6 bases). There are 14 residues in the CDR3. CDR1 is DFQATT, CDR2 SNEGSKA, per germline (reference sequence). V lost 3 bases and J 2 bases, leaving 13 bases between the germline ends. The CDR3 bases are TGCAGTGCTAGTCCCGCTACAGGGAACTATGGCTACACCTTC. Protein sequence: CSASPATGNYGYTF.

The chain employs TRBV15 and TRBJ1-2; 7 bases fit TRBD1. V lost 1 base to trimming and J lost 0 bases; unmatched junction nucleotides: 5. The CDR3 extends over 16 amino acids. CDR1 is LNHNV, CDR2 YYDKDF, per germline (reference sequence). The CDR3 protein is CATSRGWQGANYGYTF. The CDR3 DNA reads TGTGCCACCAGCAGAGGCTGGCAGGGGGCTAACTATGGCTACACCTTC.

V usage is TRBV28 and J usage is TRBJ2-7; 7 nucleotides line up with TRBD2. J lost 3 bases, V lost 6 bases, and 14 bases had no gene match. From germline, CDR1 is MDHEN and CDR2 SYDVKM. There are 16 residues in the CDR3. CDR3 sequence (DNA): TGTGCCAGCAGATCCCTCGGGGAGGGAGGTGGCTACGAGCAGTACTTC. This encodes CASRSLGEGGGYEQYF. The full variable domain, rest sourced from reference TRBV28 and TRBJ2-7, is DVKVTQSSRYLVKRTGEKVFLECVQDMDHENMFWYRQDPGLGLRLIYFSYDVKMKEKGDIPEGYSVSREKKERFSLILESASTNQTSMYLCASRSLGEGGGYEQYFGPGTRLTVT.

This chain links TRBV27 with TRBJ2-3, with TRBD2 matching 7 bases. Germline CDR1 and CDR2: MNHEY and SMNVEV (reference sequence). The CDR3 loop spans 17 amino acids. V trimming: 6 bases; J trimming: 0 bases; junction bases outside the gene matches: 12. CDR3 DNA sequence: TGTGCCAGCAGGGGACCCCTAGCGGTGTTAAGCACAGATACGCAGTATTTT. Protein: CASRGPLAVLSTDTQYF.

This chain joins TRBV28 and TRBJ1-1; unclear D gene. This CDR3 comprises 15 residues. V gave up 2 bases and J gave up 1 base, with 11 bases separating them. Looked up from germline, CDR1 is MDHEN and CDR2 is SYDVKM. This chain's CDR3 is CASSLPLVGNTEAFF. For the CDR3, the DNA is TGTGCCAGCAGTTTACCCCTGGTCGGGAACACTGAAGCTTTCTTT.

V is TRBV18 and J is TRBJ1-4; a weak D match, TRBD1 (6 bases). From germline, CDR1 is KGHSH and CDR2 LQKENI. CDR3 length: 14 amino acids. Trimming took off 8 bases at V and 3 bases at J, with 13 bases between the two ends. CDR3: CASGSQGPNEKLFF. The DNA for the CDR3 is TGTGCCAGCGGATCACAGGGTCCTAATGAAAAACTGTTTTTT.

CDR3 in amino acids: CASSYTDNEQFF. The DNA of the CDR3 is TGTGCCAGCTCATACACCGACAATGAGCAGTTCTTC. This chain uses TRBV18 with TRBJ2-1; D gene uncertain. Germline values: CDR1 KGHSH, CDR2 LQKENI. V lost 5 bases to trimming and J lost 5 bases, with 7 bases between them. CDR3 length: 12 residues.

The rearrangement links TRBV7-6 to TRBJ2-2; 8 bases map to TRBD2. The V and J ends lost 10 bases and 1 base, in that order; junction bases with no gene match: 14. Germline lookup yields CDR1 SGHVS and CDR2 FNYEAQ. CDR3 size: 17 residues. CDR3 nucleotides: TGTGCCACCACCCCCGGCGGGGGGTCTCAGAACACCGGGGAGCTGTTTTTT. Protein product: CATTPGGGSQNTGELFF.

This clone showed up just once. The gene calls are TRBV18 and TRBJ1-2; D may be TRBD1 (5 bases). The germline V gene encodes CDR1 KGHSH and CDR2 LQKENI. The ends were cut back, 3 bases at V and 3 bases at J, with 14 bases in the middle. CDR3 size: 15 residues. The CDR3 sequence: CASSPSRGMDYGYTF. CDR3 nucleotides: TGTGCCAGCTCACCGAGTAGGGGCATGGACTATGGCTACACCTTC.

The CDR3: CASSMVQGKGPGTF. The CDR3 nucleotides read TGTGCCAGTAGTATGGTCCAGGGCAAAGGCCCGGGCACCTTC. V usage is TRBV19 and J usage is TRBJ1-2, with D perhaps matching TRBD1 (5 bases). V lost 3 bases, J lost 13 bases, and 21 bases lay in between. Germline V gene data show CDR1 as LNHDA and CDR2 as SQIVND (reference sequence). The CDR3 consists of 14 residues.

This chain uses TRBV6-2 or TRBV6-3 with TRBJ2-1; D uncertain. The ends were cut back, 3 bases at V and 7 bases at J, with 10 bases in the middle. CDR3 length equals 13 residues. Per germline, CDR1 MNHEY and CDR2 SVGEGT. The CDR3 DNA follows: TGTGCCAGCAGTTATGCCCGAGGAAATGAGCAGTTCTTC. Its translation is CASSYARGNEQFF.

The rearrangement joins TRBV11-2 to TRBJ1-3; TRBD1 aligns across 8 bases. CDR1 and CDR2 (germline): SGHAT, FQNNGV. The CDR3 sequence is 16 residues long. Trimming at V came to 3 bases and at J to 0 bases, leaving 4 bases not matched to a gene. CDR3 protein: CASSLGQVLSGNTIYF. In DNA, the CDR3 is TGTGCCAGCAGCTTGGGACAGGTCCTCTCTGGAAACACCATATATTTT. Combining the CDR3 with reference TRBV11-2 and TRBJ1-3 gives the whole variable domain EAGVAQSPRYKIIEKRQSVAFWCNPISGHATLYWYQQILGQGPKLLIQFQNNGVVDDSQLPKDRFSAERLKGVDSTLKIQPAKLEDSAVYLCASSLGQVLSGNTIYFGEGSWLTVV.

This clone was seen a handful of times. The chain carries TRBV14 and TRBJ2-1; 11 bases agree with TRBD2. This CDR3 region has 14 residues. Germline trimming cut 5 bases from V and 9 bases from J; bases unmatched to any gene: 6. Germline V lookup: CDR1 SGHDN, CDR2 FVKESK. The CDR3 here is CASSTSGRGAEQFF. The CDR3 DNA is TGTGCCAGCAGCACTAGCGGGAGAGGGGCTGAGCAGTTCTTC.

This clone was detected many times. DNA for the CDR3: TGTGCCAGCAGCAAAAGGTCGGGGGGACCCAATGAAAAACTGTTTTTT. It translates to CASSKRSGGPNEKLFF. V usage is TRBV21-1 and J usage is TRBJ1-4. TRBV21-1 is flagged as a pseudogene. The CDR3 has 16 residues.